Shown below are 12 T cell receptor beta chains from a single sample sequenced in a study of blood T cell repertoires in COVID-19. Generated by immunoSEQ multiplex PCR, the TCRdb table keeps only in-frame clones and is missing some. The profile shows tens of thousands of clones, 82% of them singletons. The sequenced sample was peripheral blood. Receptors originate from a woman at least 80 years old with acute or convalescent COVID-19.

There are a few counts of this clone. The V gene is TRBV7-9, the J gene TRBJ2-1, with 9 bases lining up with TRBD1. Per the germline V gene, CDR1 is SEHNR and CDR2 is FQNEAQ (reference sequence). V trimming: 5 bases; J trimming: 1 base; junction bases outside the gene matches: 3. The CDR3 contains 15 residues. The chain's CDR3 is CASSPDRGSYNEQFF. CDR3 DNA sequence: TGTGCCAGCAGCCCCGACAGGGGGTCCTACAATGAGCAGTTCTTC.

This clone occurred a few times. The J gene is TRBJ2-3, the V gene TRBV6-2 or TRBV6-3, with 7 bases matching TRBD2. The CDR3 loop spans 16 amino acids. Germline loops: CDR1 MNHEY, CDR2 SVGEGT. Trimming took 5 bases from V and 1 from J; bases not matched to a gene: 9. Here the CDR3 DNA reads TGTGCCAGCAGTCCCACCGGACTAGTGGGCACAGATACGCAGTATTTT. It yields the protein CASSPTGLVGTDTQYF.

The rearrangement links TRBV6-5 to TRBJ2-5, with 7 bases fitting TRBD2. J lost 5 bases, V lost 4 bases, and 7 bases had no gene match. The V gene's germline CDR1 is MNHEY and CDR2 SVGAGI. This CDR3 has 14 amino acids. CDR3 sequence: CASSSPRTSETQYF. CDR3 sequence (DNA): TGTGCCAGCAGTTCCCCTCGGACTAGTGAGACCCAGTACTTC.

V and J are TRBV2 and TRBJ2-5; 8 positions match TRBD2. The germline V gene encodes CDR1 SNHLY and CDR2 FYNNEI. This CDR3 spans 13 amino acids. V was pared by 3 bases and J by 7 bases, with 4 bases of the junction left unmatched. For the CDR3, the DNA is TGTGCCAGCAGTGACTTCCGGGGGGGGACCCAGTACTTC. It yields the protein CASSDFRGGTQYF.

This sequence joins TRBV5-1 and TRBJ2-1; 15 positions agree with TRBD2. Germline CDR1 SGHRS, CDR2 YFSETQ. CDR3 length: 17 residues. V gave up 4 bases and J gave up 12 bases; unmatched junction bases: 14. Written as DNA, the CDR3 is TGCGCCAGCAGCCCATTAAGGACTAGCGGGAGGGCCGGTGCGCAGTTCTTC. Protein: CASSPLRTSGRAGAQFF.

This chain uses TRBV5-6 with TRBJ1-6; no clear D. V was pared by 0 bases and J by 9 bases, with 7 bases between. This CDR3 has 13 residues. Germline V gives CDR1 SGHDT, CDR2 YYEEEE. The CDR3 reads CASSLAGGSPLHF. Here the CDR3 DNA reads TGTGCCAGCAGCTTGGCCGGAGGTTCACCCCTCCACTTT.

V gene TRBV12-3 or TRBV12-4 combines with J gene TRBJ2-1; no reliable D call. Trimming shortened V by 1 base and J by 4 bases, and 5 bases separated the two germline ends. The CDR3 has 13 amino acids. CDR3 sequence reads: CASSLGSYNEQFF. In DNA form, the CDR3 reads TGTGCCAGCAGTTTAGGCAGTTACAATGAGCAGTTCTTC.

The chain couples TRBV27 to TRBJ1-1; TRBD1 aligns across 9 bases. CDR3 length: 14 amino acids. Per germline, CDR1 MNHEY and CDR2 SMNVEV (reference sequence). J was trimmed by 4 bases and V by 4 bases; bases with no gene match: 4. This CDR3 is CASSSGTGSTEAFF. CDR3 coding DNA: TGTGCCAGCAGTTCCGGGACAGGGAGCACTGAAGCTTTCTTT.

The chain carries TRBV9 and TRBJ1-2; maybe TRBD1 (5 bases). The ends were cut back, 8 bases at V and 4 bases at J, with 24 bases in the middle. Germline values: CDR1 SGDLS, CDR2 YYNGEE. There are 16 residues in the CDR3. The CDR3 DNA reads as TGTGCCAGTAGTCCATTATCGGGGGACGGTGGCTATGGCTACACCTTC. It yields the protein CASSPLSGDGGYGYTF.

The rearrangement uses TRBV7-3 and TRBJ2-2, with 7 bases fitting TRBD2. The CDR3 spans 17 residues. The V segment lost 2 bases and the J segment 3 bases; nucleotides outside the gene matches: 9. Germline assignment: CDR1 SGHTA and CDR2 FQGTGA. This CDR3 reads CASSLGPGLQYTGELFF. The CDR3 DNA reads TGTGCCAGCAGCTTAGGACCGGGACTACAATACACCGGGGAGCTGTTTTTT.

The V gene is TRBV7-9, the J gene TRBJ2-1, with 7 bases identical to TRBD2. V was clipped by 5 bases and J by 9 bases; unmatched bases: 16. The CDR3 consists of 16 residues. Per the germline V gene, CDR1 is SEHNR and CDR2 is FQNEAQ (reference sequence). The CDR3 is CASSPGASGERGEQFF. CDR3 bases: TGTGCCAGCAGCCCTGGGGCTAGCGGAGAACGGGGTGAGCAGTTCTTC.

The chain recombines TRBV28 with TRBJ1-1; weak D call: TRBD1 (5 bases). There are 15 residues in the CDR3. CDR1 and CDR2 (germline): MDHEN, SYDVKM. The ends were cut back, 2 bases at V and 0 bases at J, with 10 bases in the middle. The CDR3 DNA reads TGTGCCAGCAGTTTACCAGGACACCTGAACACTGAAGCTTTCTTT. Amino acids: CASSLPGHLNTEAFF.